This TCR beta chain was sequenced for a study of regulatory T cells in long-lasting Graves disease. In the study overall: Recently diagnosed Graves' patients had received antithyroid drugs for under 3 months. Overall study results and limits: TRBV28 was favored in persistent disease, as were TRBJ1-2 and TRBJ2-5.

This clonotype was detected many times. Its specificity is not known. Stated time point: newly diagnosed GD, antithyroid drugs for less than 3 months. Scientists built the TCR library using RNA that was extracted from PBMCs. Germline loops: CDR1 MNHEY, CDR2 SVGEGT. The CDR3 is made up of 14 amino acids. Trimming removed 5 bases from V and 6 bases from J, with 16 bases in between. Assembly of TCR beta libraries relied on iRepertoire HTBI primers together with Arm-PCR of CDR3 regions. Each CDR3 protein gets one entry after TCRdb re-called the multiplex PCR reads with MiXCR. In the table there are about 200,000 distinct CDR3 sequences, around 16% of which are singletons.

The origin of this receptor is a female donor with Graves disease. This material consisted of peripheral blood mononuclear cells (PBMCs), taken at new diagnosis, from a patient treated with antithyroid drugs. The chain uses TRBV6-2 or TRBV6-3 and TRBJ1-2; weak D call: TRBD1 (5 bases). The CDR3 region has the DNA TGTGCCAGCAGTGAAGCAGAGGGGCTGGATGGCTACACCTTC. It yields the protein CASSEAEGLDGYTF.